This T cell receptor (beta chain) was recovered during a study of T cells in Graves' hyperthyroidism and ophthalmopathy. The source material, RNA transcripts, was used to amplify TCR beta CDR3 regions. Initially, a first-round RT-PCR of the TCR CDR3 employed the HTBI primer set. TCRdb called the multiplex PCR reads again in MiXCR, with one record for every CDR3 protein. The sample shows 600,000 to 900,000 distinct CDR3 sequences, about 17% of them seen only once. The definition of stable Graves' hyperthyroidism was no ophthalmopathy progression within 18 months. Patients showing uncontrolled infection, other autoimmune disease, pregnancy or lactation were ineligible. CDR1 ENHRY and CDR2 SYGVKD come from the germline V gene. This CDR3 has 13 residues. V dropped 2 bases and J dropped 6 bases, with 7 bases sitting between them.

The V and J genes are TRBV10-3 and TRBJ1-4; D not certain. Input material: blood. This sequence originates from a man younger than 35 with Graves' hyperthyroidism. The CDR3 DNA reads TGTGCCATCAGTGAGGTGAACGATGAAAAACTGTTTTTT. Protein sequence: CAISEVNDEKLFF.